Below are 25 T cell receptor beta chains sequenced from a single sample in a study of T-cell memory formation after mild COVID-19. One entry per CDR3 protein results from TCRdb running MiXCR on the 5' RACE reads. The sample carries approximately 98,000 distinct CDR3 sequences, roughly a sixth recorded once. Material for sequencing was PBMCs or a T cell subset sorted from them (not recorded which). These receptors were obtained from a man aged 18 to 29 who had mild COVID-19 (a few samples of this study predate the infection). Cell type and time point are not known.

This sequence joins TRBV24-1 and TRBJ1-1, with unresolved D. V was cut by 7 bases and J by 0 bases, with 11 bases left in between. The CDR3 is 14 amino acids. The germline CDR1 and CDR2 sequences are KGHDR and SFDVKD. The CDR3 DNA sequence: TGTGCCACCAGAACAGAGCCCCTGAACACTGAAGCTTTCTTT. Its protein product is CATRTEPLNTEAFF.

This clonotype occurred a few times. V usage is TRBV7-6 and J usage is TRBJ2-2; TRBD1 is a possible D gene (6 bases). This CDR3 is 16 amino acids long. Germline V gene lookup returns CDR1 SGHVS and CDR2 FNYEAQ. The ends were cut back, 5 bases at V and 0 bases at J, with 13 bases in the middle. The CDR3 loop is CASSRRQAANTGELFF. The CDR3 nucleotides read TGTGCCAGCAGCCGCCGACAGGCCGCGAACACCGGGGAGCTGTTTTTT.

Note on this clonotype: Since the CDR3 does not end with the conserved phenylalanine or tryptophan, this likely comes from a read error. This rearrangement joins TRBV6-5 to TRBJ2-5; unclear D gene. CDR1 MNHEY and CDR2 SVGAGI come from the germline V gene. V was pared by 2 bases and J by 5 bases, with 6 bases between. This CDR3 is built from 12 residues. The CDR3 region is CASSYGGETQYL. The DNA for the CDR3 is TGTGCCAGCAGTTACGGTGGGGAGACCCAGTACCTC.

This clonotype was counted many times. The chain links TRBV29-1 to TRBJ2-2; D unresolved. The V end was cut by 2 bases, the J end by 3 bases, with 10 bases between. The CDR3 loop spans 14 amino acids. CDR1 is SQVTM and CDR2 is ANQGSEA in the germline V gene. CDR3 sequence (DNA): TGCAGCGTTGAATCTGTTTCTCACACCGGGGAGCTGTTTTTT. This encodes CSVESVSHTGELFF.

This clonotype has only one observation. The CDR3 loop is CASSLTGGHEKLFF. The CDR3 coding sequence is TGCGCCAGCAGCTTGACCGGCGGGCATGAAAAACTGTTTTTT. The rearrangement uses TRBV5-1 and TRBJ1-4; no reliable D call. From germline, CDR1 is SGHRS and CDR2 YFSETQ. This CDR3 region has 14 residues. With 1 base removed from V and 6 bases from J, the gap between germline ends came to 10 bases.

The chain combines TRBV6-5 with TRBJ1-2; unclear D gene. The germline CDR1 and CDR2 sequences are MNHEY and SVGAGI. This CDR3 spans 13 amino acids. The germline V and J ends were trimmed by 6 bases and 5 bases, with 13 bases remaining between them. CDR3 coding DNA: TGTGCCAGCAGCCCCCCCGGAGGATATGGCTACACCTTC. It yields the protein CASSPPGGYGYTF.

The chain couples TRBV7-9 to TRBJ2-1, with 7 positions matching TRBD2. Germline CDR1 and CDR2: SEHNR and FQNEAQ (reference sequence). V shed 5 bases, J shed 6 bases, and the junction held 10 bases outside the gene matches. The CDR3 runs to 15 residues. CDR3 bases: TGTGCCAGCAGCCCCCGGGGGGTAAGCGGCAATGAGCAGTTCTTC. This encodes CASSPRGVSGNEQFF.

V usage is TRBV5-1 and J usage is TRBJ2-2; no reliable D call. Looked up from germline, CDR1 is SGHRS and CDR2 is YFSETQ. V shed 3 bases and J shed 5 bases, with 8 bases lying between them. The length of the CDR3 is 13 residues. The CDR3 sequence is CASSSVTTGELFF. Written as DNA, the CDR3 is TGCGCCAGCAGCTCGGTGACTACCGGGGAGCTGTTTTTT.

This clonotype showed up just a few times. V gene TRBV5-1 combines with J gene TRBJ1-1; D possibly corresponds to TRBD1 (5 bases). The CDR3 has 14 amino acids. CDR1 and CDR2 (germline): SGHRS, YFSETQ. V was pared by 4 bases and J by 2 bases, with 12 bases between. In DNA, the CDR3 is TGCGCCAGCAGCGTGGGACCGACAAACACTGAAGCTTTCTTT. Translating gives CASSVGPTNTEAFF.

The rearrangement links TRBV3-1 to TRBJ1-6, with D unresolved. The V gene's germline CDR1 is LGHDT and CDR2 YNNKEL (reference sequence). The length of the CDR3 is 12 residues. The V and J ends lost 3 bases and 7 bases respectively, with 4 bases between them. The CDR3 is CASSHPNSPLHF. CDR3 nucleotides: TGTGCCAGCAGCCATCCCAATTCACCCCTCCACTTT.

This clonotype has just a few counts. J is TRBJ1-5 and V is TRBV20-1; TRBD1 might be the D (5 bases). There are 13 residues in the CDR3. The germline CDR1 and CDR2 sequences are DFQATT and SNEGSKA (reference sequence). The V gene lost 4 bases and the J gene lost 4 bases, with 11 bases spanning the gap. The CDR3, as DNA: TGCAGTGCTACACCGGGACTTAATCAGCCCCAGCATTTT. Residues: CSATPGLNQPQHF.

This clonotype came up many times. The chain has TRBV29-1 and TRBJ2-3; D is possibly TRBD2 (5 bases). Trimming removed 8 bases at V and 3 bases at J, with 9 bases between. Germline values: CDR1 SQVTM, CDR2 ANQGSEA. The CDR3 is 11 residues long. This CDR3 reads CSLSGTDTQYF. The CDR3 DNA reads as TGCAGCCTCTCGGGGACAGATACGCAGTATTTT.

Only a few counts were recorded for this clonotype. J is TRBJ2-5 and V is TRBV7-3, with 8 positions matching TRBD2. The germline gives CDR1 SGHTA, CDR2 FQGTGA. The J segment lost 5 bases and the V segment lost 8 bases, leaving 7 bases of the junction unmatched. This CDR3 has 13 amino acids. The DNA for the CDR3 is TGTGCCAGCCCGGGGGGGCCCTTGGAGACCCAGTACTTC. Translation: CASPGGPLETQYF.

This clonotype has at least ten counts. The V call is TRBV9, the J call TRBJ1-1, with 8 bases fitting TRBD1. The germline V gene encodes CDR1 SGDLS and CDR2 YYNGEE. This CDR3 is 16 amino acids long. The V and J ends lost 4 bases and 0 bases, in that order; junction bases with no gene match: 8. CDR3: CASSPRQGTMNTEAFF. The CDR3 coding sequence is TGTGCCAGCAGCCCCCGACAGGGGACAATGAACACTGAAGCTTTCTTT.

This clonotype was detected once. The rearrangement links TRBV20-1 to TRBJ2-3, with D tentatively TRBD2 (5 bases). The germline V and J ends were trimmed by 8 bases and 3 bases, with 15 bases remaining between them. CDR1 is DFQATT and CDR2 is SNEGSKA in the germline V gene (reference sequence). This CDR3 spans 13 amino acids. The CDR3 coding sequence is TGCAGTCAAAAGTGGAGAGGGACAGATACGCAGTATTTT. It codes for CSQKWRGTDTQYF.

The gene calls are TRBV20-1 and TRBJ2-3, with 11 bases that match TRBD2. The CDR3 is 14 residues long. Losses at the gene ends were 6 bases for V and 2 bases for J; bases not matched to a gene: 4. In germline, CDR1 is DFQATT, CDR2 SNEGSKA (reference sequence). This chain's CDR3 is CSAISGGATDTQYF. The CDR3 DNA sequence: TGCAGTGCCATTAGCGGGGGGGCCACAGATACGCAGTATTTT.

The CDR3 loop is CASSFWGEQETQYF. The CDR3 DNA sequence: TGTGCCAGCAGTTTTTGGGGGGAGCAAGAGACCCAGTACTTC. This chain connects TRBV12-3 or TRBV12-4 to TRBJ2-5, with D tentatively TRBD2 (6 bases). CDR3 length equals 14 residues. Trimming removed 3 bases at V and 2 bases at J, with 10 bases between.

This clonotype was detected a few times. The J gene is TRBJ2-1, the V gene TRBV2; 7 nucleotides match TRBD2. Germline CDR1 reads SNHLY; CDR2 reads FYNNEI. Trimming removed 6 bases from V and 10 bases from J; junction bases left unmatched: 6. There are 12 residues in the CDR3. The CDR3 DNA reads TGTGCCAGCAGCCGGGACGGGGGGGAGCAGTTCTTC. Its translation is CASSRDGGEQFF. The full variable domain, in which reference TRBV2 and TRBJ2-1 provide the parts outside the CDR3, is EPEVTQTPSHQVTQMGQEVILRCVPISNHLYFYWYRQILGQKVEFLVSFYNNEISEKSEIFDDQFSVERPDGSNFTLKIRSTKLEDSAMYFCASSRDGGEQFFGPGTRLTVL.

This chain uses TRBV5-1 with TRBJ2-2, with 7 bases lining up with TRBD2. The germline gives CDR1 SGHRS, CDR2 YFSETQ. After removal of 1 base from V and 1 base from J, the junction contained 7 bases not matched to a gene. This CDR3 is built from 17 residues. The CDR3 region is CASSLTVPSGNTGELFF. The CDR3 nucleotides are TGCGCCAGCAGCTTGACGGTACCTAGCGGGAACACCGGGGAGCTGTTTTTT.

This clonotype was counted only a few times. The chain recombines TRBV5-1 with TRBJ2-3, with D perhaps TRBD2 (6 bases). CDR3 size: 17 residues. The ends were cut back, 0 bases at V and 1 base at J, with 15 bases in the middle. The V gene's germline CDR1 is SGHRS and CDR2 YFSETQ. The DNA for the CDR3 is TGCGCCAGCAGCTTGGCCGTAATAGGCGGGGGCACAGATACGCAGTATTTT. This gives the protein CASSLAVIGGGTDTQYF. Full variable domain (remainder filled in from reference TRBV5-1 and TRBJ2-3): KAGVTQTPRYLIKTRGQQVTLSCSPISGHRSVSWYQQTPGQGLQFLFEYFSETQRNKGNFPGRFSGRQFSNSRSEMNVSTLELGDSALYLCASSLAVIGGGTDTQYFGPGTRLTVL.

At least ten counts were recorded for this clonotype. The chain uses TRBV20-1 and TRBJ2-3; 9 bases fit TRBD2. The CDR3 runs to 16 residues. Germline V CDR1 and CDR2: DFQATT, SNEGSKA (reference sequence). J lost 2 bases, V lost 6 bases, and 12 bases had no gene match. Here the CDR3 DNA reads TGCAGTGCGGACGGGGGTAGCGGGGGACCCACAGATACGCAGTATTTT. Translating it yields CSADGGSGGPTDTQYF.

This clonotype was detected many times. The rearrangement links TRBV5-1 to TRBJ2-1; D remains unclear. The CDR3 runs 11 residues. CDR1 is SGHRS, CDR2 YFSETQ, per germline. V was clipped by 0 bases and J by 10 bases, with 5 bases between them. CDR3 in DNA: TGCGCCAGCAGCTTGGAGGGAGAGCAGTTCTTC. Its translation is CASSLEGEQFF. The entire variable domain, with the rest obtained from reference TRBV5-1 and TRBJ2-1, is as follows: KAGVTQTPRYLIKTRGQQVTLSCSPISGHRSVSWYQQTPGQGLQFLFEYFSETQRNKGNFPGRFSGRQFSNSRSEMNVSTLELGDSALYLCASSLEGEQFFGPGTRLTVL.

This clonotype was picked up a small number of times. The chain combines TRBV7-2 with TRBJ2-3; possibly TRBD1 for D (5 bases). Per germline, CDR1 SGHTA and CDR2 FQGNSA. The CDR3 has 16 residues. V was cut by 8 bases and J by 2 bases, with 20 bases left in between. DNA of the CDR3: TGTGCCAGCGGACGTGCCAGGGCTAGAAACACAGATACGCAGTATTTT. Translation: CASGRARARNTDTQYF.

This clonotype has at least ten counts. V and J are TRBV7-8 and TRBJ2-1; 7 bases fit TRBD1. The CDR3 has 13 amino acids. The V gene end was trimmed by 6 bases and the J gene end by 10 bases; junction bases not matched to a gene: 9. Per the germline V gene, CDR1 is SGHVS and CDR2 is FQNEAQ. The CDR3: CASSVLRGQEQFF. CDR3 DNA sequence: TGTGCCAGCAGTGTGCTCAGGGGACAGGAGCAGTTCTTC.

This rearrangement joins TRBV12-3 or TRBV12-4 to TRBJ1-3; no reliable D call. V dropped 5 bases and J dropped 0 bases, with 11 bases sitting between them. The CDR3 is 15 amino acids. The CDR3 sequence is CASSLRPVSGNTIYF. CDR3 sequence (DNA): TGTGCCAGCAGTCTCAGGCCCGTCTCTGGAAACACCATATATTTT.